These 21 T cell receptor beta chains share one sample of origin, sequenced in a study of T cells after yellow fever vaccination. TCRdb called the 5' RACE reads again in MiXCR, with one record for every CDR3 protein. The sample yields 620,000 or so distinct CDR3 sequences, approximately 13% seen once. Sample: PBMCs, taken on the day of the yellow fever booster vaccination. All receptors come from a man younger than 45 who received the YFV17D yellow fever vaccine.

This sequence joins TRBV3-1 and TRBJ2-1, with D hard to call. The germline V gene encodes CDR1 LGHDT and CDR2 YNNKEL (reference sequence). The CDR3 consists of 18 residues. Trimming took off 3 bases at V and 0 bases at J, with 18 bases between the two ends. The CDR3 nucleotides read TGTGCCAGCAGCCACCTCGTAAGTGCAGCGAGCTCCTACAATGAGCAGTTCTTC. Residues: CASSHLVSAASSYNEQFF.

This clonotype was observed a handful of times. The genes are TRBV9 and TRBJ1-2, with D uncertain. This CDR3 comprises 16 residues. The V end lost 3 bases, the J end lost 4 bases, and 19 bases lay between the germline ends. CDR1 is SGDLS, CDR2 YYNGEE, per germline. CDR3 coding DNA: TGTGCCAGCAGCGAGGGAGGGAATCTGCCTCTCTATGGCTACACCTTC. Its protein product is CASSEGGNLPLYGYTF.

The sample holds a few counts of this clonotype. The chain couples TRBV30 to TRBJ2-1; D remains unclear. CDR1 is GTSNPN and CDR2 is SVGIG in the germline V gene (reference sequence). V lost 1 base, J lost 0 bases, and 4 bases lay in between. CDR3 length equals 13 residues. CDR3 in DNA: TGTGCCTGGAGTGAAGACTCCTACAATGAGCAGTTCTTC. Translating gives CAWSEDSYNEQFF.

This clonotype was observed many times. This chain connects TRBV20-1 to TRBJ2-7; TRBD2 agrees at 7 bases. The CDR3 sequence is 12 residues long. The ends lost 3 bases at V and 2 bases at J; junction bases unmatched: 1. Germline V lookup: CDR1 DFQATT, CDR2 SNEGSKA (reference sequence). DNA for the CDR3: TGCAGTGCTAGCGGGGGGACCTACGAGCAGTACTTC. Its protein product is CSASGGTYEQYF.

This chain uses TRBV5-4 with TRBJ1-1; 8 positions match TRBD1. V gave up 5 bases and J gave up 1 base; unmatched junction bases: 7. The V gene's germline CDR1 is SGHNT and CDR2 YYREEE (reference sequence). This CDR3 contains 15 residues. In nucleotides, the CDR3 is TGTGCCAGCAGGTACCGGGACAGGACGAACACTGAAGCTTTCTTT. Translation: CASRYRDRTNTEAFF.

This clonotype was detected only a few times. J is TRBJ2-7 and V is TRBV2; 8 bases map to TRBD1. The CDR3 extends over 14 amino acids. Losses at the gene ends were 6 bases for V and 2 bases for J; bases not matched to a gene: 6. Germline V gene sequence: CDR1 SNHLY, CDR2 FYNNEI. The CDR3 nucleotides are TGTGCCAGCAGGCCCGACAGGGGAACCTACGAGCAGTACTTC. Translation: CASRPDRGTYEQYF.

The chain combines TRBV19 with TRBJ2-5, with TRBD2 as a possible D gene (6 bases). The V end was cut by 3 bases, the J end by 4 bases, with 15 bases between. The CDR3 spans 15 residues. CDR1 LNHDA and CDR2 SQIVND come from the germline V gene (reference sequence). The CDR3 region is CASSIVGRRGETQYF. CDR3 nucleotides: TGTGCCAGTAGTATTGTCGGGAGAAGAGGAGAGACCCAGTACTTC.

This rearrangement joins TRBV15 to TRBJ1-2; no clear D gene. The CDR3 is 15 amino acids. From germline, CDR1 is LNHNV and CDR2 YYDKDF (reference sequence). V was trimmed by 0 bases and J by 5 bases, leaving 13 bases between them. Here the CDR3 DNA reads TGTGCCACCAGCAGAGATAGGTCAGGATTATATGGCTACACCTTC. Its translation: CATSRDRSGLYGYTF.

The chain employs TRBV6-5 and TRBJ1-6, with D possibly being TRBD1 (5 bases). The V end was cut by 2 bases, the J end by 7 bases, with 21 bases between. The CDR3 consists of 18 residues. Per the germline V gene, CDR1 is MNHEY and CDR2 is SVGAGI. CDR3 DNA: TGTGCCAGCAGTTACCCCCCCCGAAGGCGGGGGTCCAATTCACCCCTCCACTTT. This gives the protein CASSYPPRRRGSNSPLHF.

This clonotype appeared a few times. CDR3 coding DNA: TGCGCCAGCAGCTTGGTCCCGACTGGGGAGGTAACGCAGTATTTT. Translated, it gives CASSLVPTGEVTQYF. The rearrangement uses TRBV5-1 and TRBJ2-3; tentatively, D is TRBD2 (6 bases). Looked up from germline, CDR1 is SGHRS and CDR2 is YFSETQ. V was cut by 0 bases and J by 9 bases, with 17 bases left in between. The CDR3 length is 15 residues.

This clonotype showed up just a few times. This chain links TRBV6-2 or TRBV6-3 with TRBJ2-7, with 9 positions matching TRBD1. V trimming: 0 bases; J trimming: 2 bases; junction bases outside the gene matches: 8. The CDR3 length is 17 residues. Germline loops: CDR1 MNHEY, CDR2 SVGEGT. The CDR3 bases are TGTGCCAGCAGTTACTCGGAGTCGACAGGGGGTCCCTACGAGCAGTACTTC. This gives the protein CASSYSESTGGPYEQYF.

The V and J genes are TRBV12-3 or TRBV12-4 and TRBJ2-3; 7 nucleotides line up with TRBD2. The CDR3 totals 14 residues. After removal of 4 bases from V and 6 bases from J, the junction contained 7 bases not matched to a gene. The CDR3 region is CASSYGRLTDTQYF. The CDR3, as DNA: TGTGCCAGCAGTTACGGGAGGTTAACGGATACGCAGTATTTT.

The V and J genes are TRBV14 and TRBJ1-4; D ambiguous. V was pared by 5 bases and J by 0 bases, with 4 bases between. Germline lookup yields CDR1 SGHDN and CDR2 FVKESK. This CDR3 is built from 13 residues. The CDR3 protein is CASSGSTNEKLFF. The CDR3 bases are TGTGCCAGCAGCGGCTCAACTAATGAAAAACTGTTTTTT.

This clonotype was seen a few times. This chain joins TRBV12-3 or TRBV12-4 and TRBJ2-5; 9 bases align to TRBD2. This CDR3 is 15 amino acids long. V shed 0 bases and J 5 bases; nucleotides not matched to a gene: 4. As DNA, the CDR3 is TGTGCCAGCAGTTTAGCGCTAGCGGGAATGGAGACCCAGTACTTC. Protein: CASSLALAGMETQYF.

The CDR3 coding sequence is TGTGCCAGCAGCGCCTTGGTTGCGGGAGTAGGCACAGATACGCAGTATTTT. Amino acid sequence: CASSALVAGVGTDTQYF. The chain employs TRBV2 and TRBJ2-3, with TRBD2 matching 7 bases. The length of the CDR3 is 17 residues. With V trimmed by 6 bases and J by 1 base, 13 bases remained unmatched. Germline V CDR1 and CDR2: SNHLY, FYNNEI. Full variable domain (missing parts from reference TRBV2 and TRBJ2-3): EPEVTQTPSHQVTQMGQEVILRCVPISNHLYFYWYRQILGQKVEFLVSFYNNEISEKSEIFDDQFSVERPDGSNFTLKIRSTKLEDSAMYFCASSALVAGVGTDTQYFGPGTRLTVL.

The chain has TRBV15 and TRBJ1-3; 7 nucleotides agree with TRBD1. V shed 0 bases, J shed 4 bases, and the junction held 3 bases outside the gene matches. Germline V gene sequence: CDR1 LNHNV, CDR2 YYDKDF (reference sequence). The CDR3 totals 15 residues. The CDR3 spells CATSRDPGGGNTIYF. CDR3 DNA sequence: TGTGCCACCAGCAGAGATCCAGGGGGAGGAAACACCATATATTTT.

This clonotype has only a few counts. The V and J genes are TRBV3-1 and TRBJ1-2; TRBD1 agrees at 9 bases. This CDR3 spans 15 amino acids. Germline lookup yields CDR1 LGHDT and CDR2 YNNKEL (reference sequence). J was trimmed by 4 bases and V by 1 base; bases with no gene match: 4. The CDR3 reads CASSQGDRASYGYTF. The CDR3 DNA follows: TGTGCCAGCAGCCAAGGGGACAGGGCTAGCTATGGCTACACCTTC.

This clonotype was found many times. CDR3 region: CASSQGASRITDTQYF. In DNA form, the CDR3 reads TGTGCCAGCAGCCAAGGGGCTTCTAGAATCACAGATACGCAGTATTTT. This chain connects TRBV11-2 to TRBJ2-3; TRBD1 might be the D (5 bases). V lost 5 bases and J 2 bases, leaving 17 bases between the germline ends. The CDR3 is 16 amino acids. The germline CDR1 and CDR2 sequences are SGHAT and FQNNGV.

The chain combines TRBV5-1 with TRBJ2-7; no reliable D call. Germline values: CDR1 SGHRS, CDR2 YFSETQ. Trimming pared 2 bases from V and 5 bases from J, leaving 17 bases between. The CDR3 is made up of 15 amino acids. This CDR3 is CASSFRSGPENEQYF. Here the CDR3 DNA reads TGCGCCAGCAGCTTCAGGTCCGGGCCTGAGAACGAGCAGTACTTC. The variable domain in full, completed from reference TRBV5-1 and TRBJ2-7, reads KAGVTQTPRYLIKTRGQQVTLSCSPISGHRSVSWYQQTPGQGLQFLFEYFSETQRNKGNFPGRFSGRQFSNSRSEMNVSTLELGDSALYLCASSFRSGPENEQYFGPGTRLTVT.

This clonotype was picked up a small number of times. The gene calls are TRBV7-8 and TRBJ2-5; 8 bases are shared with TRBD1. Germline trimming cut 5 bases from V and 4 bases from J; bases unmatched to any gene: 12. The CDR3 sequence is 16 residues long. In germline, CDR1 is SGHVS, CDR2 FQNEAQ. The CDR3 sequence is CASSHHQDRVSETQYF. The DNA for the CDR3 is TGTGCCAGCAGCCACCACCAGGACAGGGTATCAGAGACCCAGTACTTC.

This clonotype was seen a handful of times. The rearrangement uses TRBV6-2 or TRBV6-3 and TRBJ2-1; no definite D call. This CDR3 is 14 amino acids long. Per the germline V gene, CDR1 is MNHEY and CDR2 is SVGEGT. V was pared by 6 bases and J by 4 bases, with 13 bases between. The CDR3 coding sequence is TGTGCCAGCAGCTCTGCCCCCGGTTACAATGAGCAGTTCTTC. Residues: CASSSAPGYNEQFF.